The 20 T cell receptor beta chains below were found in one sample sequenced in a study of T cells in Graves' hyperthyroidism and ophthalmopathy (dated by TCRdb to about 2019). Library construction relied on multiplex PCR. Sequencing was performed on an Illumina HiSeq 2000. The TCR beta CDR3 regions were amplified from RNA transcripts. A first-round RT-PCR of the TCR CDR3 used the HTBI primer set with the Qiagen OneStep RT-PCR kit. The public reads were run again by TCRdb, first through fastp at Q25 and then through MiXCR, and only productive beta chains were kept. Rows merge per CDR3 protein into single entries with the most common DNA and genes. The sample includes approximately 400,000 distinct CDR3 sequences, with about 16% observed a single time. Approximately 32% of the sample belongs to the ten largest clones. Sequencing was carried out using blood. Receptors originate from a woman younger than 45 with Graves' hyperthyroidism.

This clonotype was counted ten times or more. The chain couples TRBV7-2 to TRBJ2-7; 9 bases match TRBD2. Losses at the gene ends were 5 bases for V and 4 bases for J; bases not matched to a gene: 12. Germline CDR1 and CDR2: SGHTA and FQGNSA. This CDR3 contains 16 residues. CDR3 sequence reads: CASSPSFTSGRYEQYF. CDR3 in DNA: TGTGCCAGCAGCCCATCTTTTACTAGCGGGCGATACGAGCAGTACTTC.

This clonotype has a handful of counts. The chain recombines TRBV3-1 with TRBJ2-7; D remains ambiguous. V was cut by 4 bases and J by 2 bases, with 15 bases left in between. Germline assignment: CDR1 LGHDT and CDR2 YNNKEL (reference sequence). The CDR3 length is 15 residues. The CDR3 here is CASSPSEAGPYEQYF. CDR3 coding DNA: TGTGCCAGCAGCCCGTCGGAAGCCGGCCCCTACGAGCAGTACTTC.

This chain connects TRBV7-3 to TRBJ2-1, with D unclear. Germline CDR1 reads SGHTA; CDR2 reads FQGTGA. Deletions cut 1 base from V and 6 bases from J, with 7 bases between. The CDR3 contains 13 residues. The CDR3 region has the DNA TGTGCCAGCAGCTTAAGGATGGGCAATGAGCAGTTCTTC. Its protein product is CASSLRMGNEQFF.

A word on this clonotype: A much larger clone sits a single nucleotide away, making a read error possible. The CDR3 nucleotides read TGTACCAGCAGTTTCGGGACTAGCGGGAATGAGCAGTTCTTC. This sequence encodes CTSSFGTSGNEQFF. The chain links TRBV12-3 or TRBV12-4 to TRBJ2-1; 12 nucleotides line up with TRBD2. The CDR3 totals 14 residues.

This clonotype was recorded many times. The V and J genes are TRBV27 and TRBJ1-6; D is ambiguous. This CDR3 is built from 15 residues. In germline, CDR1 is MNHEY, CDR2 SMNVEV (reference sequence). Trimming removed 6 bases from V and 5 bases from J, with 14 bases in between. In DNA form, the CDR3 reads TGTGCCAGCAGGCCTTTAGAGGTAGATAATTCACCCCTCCACTTT. Its protein product is CASRPLEVDNSPLHF.

This clonotype was seen repeatedly, ten times or more. CDR3 region: CASSSGFGDNSPLHF. In DNA, the CDR3 is TGTGCCAGCAGCTCCGGGTTCGGGGATAATTCACCCCTCCACTTT. J is TRBJ1-6 and V is TRBV12-3 or TRBV12-4; unclear D gene. With 6 bases removed from V and 5 bases from J, the gap between germline ends came to 14 bases. This CDR3 comprises 15 residues.

Only a few counts were recorded for this clonotype. The chain combines TRBV9 with TRBJ2-1; 11 nucleotides agree with TRBD2. The CDR3 consists of 17 residues. The germline CDR1 and CDR2 sequences are SGDLS and YYNGEE. Trimming took 3 bases from V and 1 from J; bases not matched to a gene: 6. CDR3 amino acids: CASSASSGRRSYNEQFF. The CDR3 bases are TGTGCCAGCAGCGCCTCTAGCGGGAGGAGGTCCTACAATGAGCAGTTCTTC.

This clonotype was seen at least ten times. CDR3 in DNA: TGTGCCGTCAGAGGGCAGAGCTCCTACGAGCAGTACTTC. Translation: CAVRGQSSYEQYF. The genes are TRBV28 and TRBJ2-7; a possible D gene is TRBD2 (5 bases). The CDR3 loop spans 13 amino acids. Germline CDR1 and CDR2: MDHEN and SYDVKM. Trimming pared 11 bases from V and 0 bases from J, leaving 14 bases between.

This clonotype was seen a single time. The chain employs TRBV10-3 and TRBJ2-1; 7 nucleotides align to TRBD2. Losses at the gene ends were 5 bases for V and 2 bases for J; bases not matched to a gene: 9. Germline V gives CDR1 ENHRY, CDR2 SYGVKD. This CDR3 is 16 amino acids long. DNA of the CDR3: TGTGCCATCAGTATGAGACTAGCCCCCACCTACAATGAGCAGTTCTTC. It is translated as CAISMRLAPTYNEQFF.

This clonotype was observed many times. This chain uses TRBV30 with TRBJ2-5, with 10 bases fitting TRBD2. Germline CDR1 GTSNPN, CDR2 SVGIG (reference sequence). V lost 0 bases, J lost 4 bases, and 11 bases stayed unmatched. The CDR3 consists of 17 residues. CDR3 sequence reads: CAWSVLRTSGTPETQYF. CDR3 nucleotide sequence: TGTGCCTGGAGTGTACTTAGAACTAGCGGGACCCCAGAGACCCAGTACTTC.

This clonotype came up a few times. The V gene is TRBV29-1, the J gene TRBJ2-5; 9 bases match TRBD1. The germline CDR1 and CDR2 sequences are SQVTM and ANQGSEA. This CDR3 is built from 14 residues. With V trimmed by 6 bases and J by 5 bases, 10 bases remained unmatched. The CDR3 DNA is TGCAGCGTGATATTCCGGGACAGGGCGGAGACCCAGTACTTC. It encodes CSVIFRDRAETQYF.

This clonotype was seen at least ten times. V gene TRBV27 combines with J gene TRBJ2-5, with D hard to call. Trimming pared 4 bases from V and 2 bases from J, leaving 5 bases between. CDR1 and CDR2 from the germline V gene are MNHEY and SMNVEV (reference sequence). The CDR3 has 12 amino acids. CDR3 nucleotides: TGTGCCAGCAGTTCACCGCAAGAGACCCAGTACTTC. Translation: CASSSPQETQYF.

The chain has TRBV11-2 and TRBJ1-1, with a tentative D call TRBD1 (5 bases). Germline CDR1 is SGHAT and CDR2 is FQNNGV. Trimming cost V 1 base and J 2 bases, with 20 bases left between them. CDR3 size: 18 residues. The CDR3 loop reads CASSLVGGYSGANTEAFF. In DNA form, the CDR3 reads TGTGCCAGCAGCTTAGTCGGCGGTTACTCTGGGGCCAACACTGAAGCTTTCTTT.

This clonotype was counted once. This chain uses TRBV9 with TRBJ2-1, with 7 bases matching TRBD1. J gave up 7 bases and V 3 bases, and 10 bases lay outside the gene matches. The CDR3 is 15 residues long. Germline V gene data show CDR1 as SGDLS and CDR2 as YYNGEE. CDR3 region: CASSEGTAVLNEQFF. In DNA, the CDR3 is TGTGCCAGCAGCGAGGGGACAGCCGTTCTTAATGAGCAGTTCTTC. Full variable domain (missing parts from reference TRBV9 and TRBJ2-1): DSGVTQTPKHLITATGQRVTLRCSPRSGDLSVYWYQQSLDQGLQFLIQYYNGEERAKGNILERFSAQQFPDLHSELNLSSLELGDSALYFCASSEGTAVLNEQFFGPGTRLTVL.

This clonotype has only a few counts. CDR3 sequence: CASSLSGIYNEQFF. The CDR3 bases are TGTGCCAGCAGCTTAAGCGGGATCTACAATGAGCAGTTCTTC. The chain joins TRBV5-8 to TRBJ2-1; 7 bases line up with TRBD2. J lost 3 bases, V lost 2 bases, and 2 bases had no gene match. CDR1 SGHTS and CDR2 YDEGEE come from the germline V gene. The CDR3 loop spans 14 amino acids.

This clonotype was detected ten times or more. The chain couples TRBV15 to TRBJ1-2, with 7 bases matching TRBD1. The CDR3 covers 15 residues. Germline trimming cut 2 bases from V and 9 bases from J; bases unmatched to any gene: 12. The germline CDR1 and CDR2 sequences are LNHNV and YYDKDF (reference sequence). CDR3 in amino acids: CATSRNRDRANRYTF. CDR3 DNA sequence: TGTGCCACCAGCAGAAACCGAGACAGGGCGAATCGCTACACCTTC.

There are many counts of this clonotype. The CDR3 nucleotides read TGCGCCAGCAGCGCCAGTTGGGCGTACGAGCAGTACTTC. The encoded protein is CASSASWAYEQYF. The rearrangement joins TRBV10-2 to TRBJ2-7; D unclear. CDR1 WSHSY and CDR2 SAAADI come from the germline V gene. The V end lost 6 bases, the J end lost 4 bases, and 13 bases lay between the germline ends. This CDR3 spans 13 amino acids.

In its sample, this clonotype was seen a few times. V is TRBV5-1 and J is TRBJ2-1, with D unclear. The CDR3 totals 15 residues. CDR1 and CDR2 (germline): SGHRS, YFSETQ. V lost 0 bases to trimming and J lost 7 bases, with 14 bases between them. This CDR3 reads CASSLDAIYVNEQFF. The CDR3 DNA sequence: TGCGCCAGCAGCTTGGACGCTATCTACGTGAATGAGCAGTTCTTC.

This clonotype was seen a few times. The chain joins TRBV10-3 to TRBJ1-2, with D possibly matching TRBD1 (6 bases). Germline V lookup: CDR1 ENHRY, CDR2 SYGVKD. V was pared by 8 bases and J by 11 bases, with 18 bases between. The length of the CDR3 is 12 residues. The CDR3 loop reads CAIFNGTPIYTF. CDR3 coding DNA: TGTGCCATCTTTAACGGGACACCAATATACACCTTC.

In the case of this clonotype: A much more abundant neighbour one base away suggests this may be a read error. J is TRBJ2-7 and V is TRBV27, with TRBD2 matching 10 bases. CDR3 size: 14 residues. The germline V gene encodes CDR1 MNHEY and CDR2 SMNVEV (reference sequence). V dropped 5 bases and J dropped 3; count of bases not matched to a gene: 4. CDR3 sequence: CASSPSGRDYEQYF. For the CDR3, the DNA is TGTGCCAGCAGTCCTAGCGGGAGAGACTACGAGCAGTACTTC.